The T cell receptor beta chain under discussion was sequenced for a study of cytomegalovirus exposure and HLA in healthy donors. PCR used 60 Vbeta primers and 13 Jbeta primers. Profiling relied on immunoSEQ multiplex PCR, and the TCRdb table lists in-frame clones only, not all of them. Of roughly 150,000 clones listed, nearly 70% are singletons. In germline, CDR1 is SQVTM, CDR2 ANQGSEA. The CDR3 covers 12 residues. V was trimmed by 6 bases and J by 4 bases, leaving 13 bases between them. Sequences were obtained from PBMCs. This TCR came from a man aged 25-45 years in good health and CMV-seropositive. The chain recombines TRBV29-1 with TRBJ2-7; no clear D. The CDR3 reads CSVRINSYEQYF. DNA of the CDR3: TGCAGCGTCCGAATAAACAGTTACGAGCAGTACTTC.